Below, 28 T cell receptor beta chains from the same sample are listed, as sequenced in a study of naive and memory T cell subsets. Both TRBC1 and TRBC2 were covered by a beta constant-region primer of two equimolar oligonucleotides. Four rounds of PCR amplified the ligated cDNA using nested alpha and beta constant-region primers plus SP2. Each CDR3 protein gets one entry after TCRdb re-called the UMI-ligation and nested PCR reads with MiXCR. The sample includes 100,000 to 150,000 distinct CDR3 sequences, 30% to 45% of them seen just once. Sequenced: central memory CD4+ T cells from blood. The receptor source for this set is a human donor in good health.

Only a few counts were recorded for this clonotype. The rearrangement joins TRBV28 to TRBJ2-1; tentative D call: TRBD2 (6 bases). The CDR3 consists of 15 residues. CDR1 MDHEN and CDR2 SYDVKM come from the germline V gene. Trimming stripped 5 bases from V and 1 base from J, with 12 bases between. The CDR3 DNA reads TGTGCCAGCAGTGGGCGGGGCCGATCCTACAATGAGCAGTTCTTC. It codes for CASSGRGRSYNEQFF.

This clonotype showed up many times. The chain joins TRBV7-8 to TRBJ1-5; a weak D match, TRBD1 (6 bases). The CDR3 is 16 residues long. The V end was cut by 4 bases, the J end by 3 bases, with 16 bases between. The germline gives CDR1 SGHVS, CDR2 FQNEAQ. CDR3 sequence reads: CASSYRQDRPNQPQHF. The CDR3 bases are TGTGCCAGCAGCTATAGACAGGACAGACCCAATCAGCCCCAGCATTTT.

The V call is TRBV18, the J call TRBJ2-4; D might be TRBD1 (5 bases). Trimming left V 4 bases short and J 0 bases short, with 7 bases between. The germline V gene encodes CDR1 KGHSH and CDR2 LQKENI. The CDR3 contains 14 residues. For the CDR3, the DNA is TGTGCCAGCTCACTCGACAGAGCCAAAAACATTCAGTACTTC. Protein: CASSLDRAKNIQYF.

This clonotype has more than one count but fewer than ten. The J gene is TRBJ2-1, the V gene TRBV7-2; TRBD2 aligns across 10 bases. Germline trimming cut 5 bases from V and 6 bases from J; bases unmatched to any gene: 7. The germline V gene has CDR1 SGHTA and CDR2 FQGNSA. The CDR3 sequence is 15 residues long. This CDR3 reads CASSPRTSGPNEQFF. The CDR3 nucleotides read TGTGCCAGCAGCCCGAGGACTAGCGGACCCAATGAGCAGTTCTTC.

The chain joins TRBV12-3 or TRBV12-4 to TRBJ1-6; D may be TRBD1 (5 bases). The CDR3 consists of 15 residues. V gave up 6 bases and J gave up 7 bases, with 16 bases separating them. CDR3 residues: CASSAGSRFNSPLHF. CDR3 DNA: TGTGCCAGCAGCGCAGGGTCGCGGTTCAATTCACCCCTCCACTTT.

The chain carries TRBV3-1 and TRBJ1-5; TRBD1 is a possible D gene (6 bases). Looked up from germline, CDR1 is LGHDT and CDR2 is YNNKEL (reference sequence). The germline V and J ends were trimmed by 4 bases and 0 bases, with 10 bases remaining between them. There are 15 residues in the CDR3. CDR3 sequence: CASSLGAYSNQPQHF. In DNA, the CDR3 is TGTGCCAGCAGCCTGGGGGCCTATAGCAATCAGCCCCAGCATTTT.

The chain recombines TRBV7-9 with TRBJ2-3; a possible D gene is TRBD1 (6 bases). Germline CDR1 and CDR2: SEHNR and FQNEAQ (reference sequence). V was pared by 1 base and J by 0 bases, with 11 bases between. The CDR3 is 16 amino acids. CDR3: CASSLEGTKSTDTQYF. CDR3 sequence (DNA): TGTGCCAGCAGCTTAGAGGGGACAAAAAGCACAGATACGCAGTATTTT.

A remark on this clonotype: This is likely a read error, given that the CDR3 carries no conserved phenylalanine or tryptophan at its end. V usage is TRBV11-2 and J usage is TRBJ2-3; no firm D call. CDR3 length equals 16 residues. Germline loops: CDR1 SGHAT, CDR2 FQNNGV. V lost 0 bases, J lost 6 bases, and 16 bases lay in between. The CDR3: CASSLDFTPGIDTQYL. CDR3 in DNA: TGTGCCAGCAGCTTAGATTTCACACCTGGGATTGATACGCAGTATTTG.

This clonotype has just one count. The chain carries TRBV29-1 and TRBJ2-3; D is unclear. The CDR3 runs to 13 residues. Trimming shortened V by 6 bases and J by 0 bases, and 10 bases separated the two germline ends. Germline V gene data show CDR1 as SQVTM and CDR2 as ANQGSEA. This CDR3 reads CSVARLSTDTQYF. As DNA, the CDR3 is TGCAGCGTCGCCCGTCTTAGCACAGATACGCAGTATTTT.

The chain carries TRBV9 and TRBJ1-1, with 7 bases that match TRBD1. Germline V gene data show CDR1 as SGDLS and CDR2 as YYNGEE. J gave up 1 base and V 4 bases, and 4 bases lay outside the gene matches. The CDR3 is 14 residues long. DNA of the CDR3: TGTGCCAGCAGCCCAAGACAGGGGAACACTGAAGCTTTCTTT. This encodes CASSPRQGNTEAFF.

This clonotype was counted at least ten times. The V and J genes are TRBV24-1 and TRBJ2-1; weak D call: TRBD1 (6 bases). The CDR3 has 17 amino acids. Germline V lookup: CDR1 KGHDR, CDR2 SFDVKD. V gave up 0 bases and J gave up 5 bases, with 16 bases separating them. CDR3 in amino acids: CATSDLPRPGEHNEQFF. CDR3 coding DNA: TGTGCCACCAGTGATTTGCCGCGGCCAGGGGAGCACAATGAGCAGTTCTTC.

This clonotype was picked up a small number of times. J is TRBJ2-3 and V is TRBV12-3 or TRBV12-4; 12 nucleotides line up with TRBD2. Losses at the gene ends were 5 bases for V and 4 bases for J; bases not matched to a gene: 4. This CDR3 region has 15 residues. The CDR3 DNA sequence: TGTGCCAGCAGTATGACTAGCGGGAGCGCAGATACGCAGTATTTT. It specifies CASSMTSGSADTQYF.

Comments on this clonotype: At one boundary the junction diverges from the germline segment, which might be a read error. V and J are TRBV7-7 and TRBJ2-1, with 11 nucleotides matching TRBD2. This CDR3 comprises 16 residues. The germline V gene encodes CDR1 SSHAT and CDR2 FNYEAQ (reference sequence). Here the CDR3 DNA reads TGTGCTAGCAGCTTAGGTATAGCGGGAGGGAACAATGAGCAGTTCTTC. It is translated as CASSLGIAGGNNEQFF.

V gene TRBV20-1 combines with J gene TRBJ1-2; 7 bases line up with TRBD1. The CDR3 totals 19 residues. V was clipped by 0 bases and J by 1 base; unmatched bases: 17. Germline V gene data show CDR1 as DFQATT and CDR2 as SNEGSKA (reference sequence). The CDR3 here is CSARDPLQYGTANNYGYTF. CDR3 nucleotide sequence: TGCAGTGCTAGAGATCCCCTCCAATACGGGACAGCGAATAACTATGGCTACACCTTC.

This clonotype was detected only once. The chain uses TRBV12-3 or TRBV12-4 and TRBJ2-1; 13 nucleotides line up with TRBD2. Losses at the gene ends were 1 base for V and 15 bases for J; bases not matched to a gene: 6. The CDR3 extends over 14 amino acids. DNA of the CDR3: TGTGCCAGCAGTTTAGGGACTAGCGGGAGTGAGGGGTTCTTC. Translated: CASSLGTSGSEGFF.

CDR3 DNA sequence: TGCAGTGCTCCACCAGTTATGGGACAGGGAGGATATGGCTACACCTTC. Protein product: CSAPPVMGQGGYGYTF. The rearrangement uses TRBV20-1 and TRBJ1-2, with 9 bases fitting TRBD1. The CDR3 has 16 amino acids. CDR1 is DFQATT and CDR2 is SNEGSKA in the germline V gene (reference sequence). V trimming: 5 bases; J trimming: 5 bases; junction bases outside the gene matches: 15.

The chain carries TRBV10-1 and TRBJ2-7; D unclear. V lost 9 bases to trimming and J lost 7 bases, with 19 bases between them. The length of the CDR3 is 13 residues. Germline V gene sequence: CDR1 WNHNN, CDR2 SYGVQD (reference sequence). CDR3 sequence reads: CARSQPTLREQYF. The CDR3 DNA sequence: TGCGCCAGGAGCCAGCCTACCCTACGAGAGCAGTACTTC.

This chain links TRBV19 with TRBJ2-6; TRBD1 matches 8 bases. From germline, CDR1 is LNHDA and CDR2 SQIVND (reference sequence). The V gene end was trimmed by 5 bases and the J gene end by 2 bases; junction bases not matched to a gene: 8. This CDR3 has 17 residues. The CDR3 DNA sequence: TGTGCCAGTAGTCCAGGGGGCATATTTACTGGGGCCAACGTCCTGACTTTC. Protein product: CASSPGGIFTGANVLTF.

The V and J genes are TRBV11-2 and TRBJ2-4; TRBD1 agrees at 7 bases. V dropped 3 bases and J dropped 7; count of bases not matched to a gene: 15. CDR1 and CDR2 (germline): SGHAT, FQNNGV. This CDR3 comprises 17 residues. CDR3 in DNA: TGTGCCAGCAGCTTTTTGGTTCCGGGACAGCCCGGGAACATTCAGTACTTC. Translating it yields CASSFLVPGQPGNIQYF.

The CDR3 here is CASRGLAGGPYNEQFF. As DNA, the CDR3 is TGTGCCAGCAGGGGACTAGCGGGAGGGCCGTACAATGAGCAGTTCTTC. The chain joins TRBV27 to TRBJ2-1; 16 bases fit TRBD2. The V and J ends lost 6 bases and 4 bases, in that order; junction bases with no gene match: 3. Germline CDR1 reads MNHEY; CDR2 reads SMNVEV (reference sequence). The CDR3 is made up of 16 amino acids.

The V call is TRBV6-5, the J call TRBJ2-7; no reliable D call. From germline, CDR1 is MNHEY and CDR2 SVGAGI. Between the trimmed V and J ends, which lost 2 bases and 7 bases, there was a span of 15 bases. The CDR3 sequence is 14 residues long. The CDR3 sequence is CASSYRAPMEEQYF. CDR3 bases: TGTGCCAGCAGTTACCGAGCCCCCATGGAGGAGCAGTACTTC.

This clonotype has ten or more counts. The rearrangement links TRBV20-1 to TRBJ2-2; 8 bases line up with TRBD1. The V gene's germline CDR1 is DFQATT and CDR2 SNEGSKA (reference sequence). Trimming cost V 6 bases and J 1 base; bases outside gene matches: 7. The CDR3 loop spans 15 amino acids. The CDR3 reads CSAARTGLNTGELFF. DNA of the CDR3: TGCAGTGCGGCTCGGACAGGGTTGAACACCGGGGAGCTGTTTTTT.

This clonotype appeared a few times. The chain links TRBV20-1 to TRBJ2-7, with 11 bases fitting TRBD2. Germline trimming cut 4 bases from V and 9 bases from J; bases unmatched to any gene: 5. The CDR3 sequence is 12 residues long. Germline V gives CDR1 DFQATT, CDR2 SNEGSKA (reference sequence). The CDR3 sequence: CSAILAGVVQYF. CDR3 sequence (DNA): TGCAGTGCTATACTAGCGGGAGTTGTGCAGTACTTC.

The gene calls are TRBV15 and TRBJ2-1; tentative D call: TRBD2 (6 bases). The CDR3 contains 12 residues. The V gene lost 0 bases and the J gene lost 15 bases, with 12 bases spanning the gap. The germline gives CDR1 LNHNV, CDR2 YYDKDF (reference sequence). CDR3 sequence reads: CATSRDRGSGFF. CDR3 coding DNA: TGTGCCACCAGCAGAGATCGGGGGTCAGGGTTCTTC.

This clonotype was found many times. The chain employs TRBV24-1 and TRBJ2-3; TRBD2 matches at 7 bases. V shed 5 bases and J 1 base; nucleotides not matched to a gene: 2. The CDR3 runs to 14 residues. CDR1 is KGHDR and CDR2 is SFDVKD in the germline V gene. The CDR3 sequence is CATSVSGGTDTQYF. In nucleotides, the CDR3 is TGTGCCACCAGTGTCAGCGGGGGCACAGATACGCAGTATTTT.

The V and J genes are TRBV29-1 and TRBJ1-2; TRBD1 might be the D (5 bases). CDR3 length: 14 residues. CDR1 SQVTM and CDR2 ANQGSEA come from the germline V gene. Trimming left V 4 bases short and J 1 base short, with 13 bases between. In nucleotides, the CDR3 is TGCAGCGTTGTTCGGCAGGGTAATAACTATGGCTACACCTTC. It yields the protein CSVVRQGNNYGYTF.

V is TRBV7-9 and J is TRBJ2-1, with TRBD2 matching over 10 bases. Looked up from germline, CDR1 is SEHNR and CDR2 is FQNEAQ (reference sequence). V shed 2 bases, J shed 9 bases, and the junction held 7 bases outside the gene matches. The CDR3 is made up of 15 amino acids. The CDR3, as DNA: TGTGCCAGCAGCTTATCAGCGGGAGGGCAGGGTGAGCAGTTCTTC. This sequence encodes CASSLSAGGQGEQFF.

The chain couples TRBV2 to TRBJ2-7; TRBD2 is a possible D gene (5 bases). Germline assignment: CDR1 SNHLY and CDR2 FYNNEI. The CDR3 extends over 15 amino acids. V lost 0 bases and J lost 3, with 12 bases in between. In nucleotides, the CDR3 is TGTGCCAGCAGTGAAGCGCGAGGGCCGTACTACGAGCAGTACTTC. It yields the protein CASSEARGPYYEQYF.